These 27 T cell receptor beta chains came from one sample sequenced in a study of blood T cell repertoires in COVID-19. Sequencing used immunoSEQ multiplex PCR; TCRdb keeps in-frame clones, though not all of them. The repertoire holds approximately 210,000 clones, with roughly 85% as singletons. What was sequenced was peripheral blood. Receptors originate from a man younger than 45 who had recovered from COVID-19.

CDR3 protein: CASSQVEAGGYTF. In DNA, the CDR3 is TGCGCCAGCAGCCAAGTAGAGGCGGGGGGCTACACCTTC. V and J are TRBV4-3 and TRBJ1-2; no reliable D call. Trimming left V 1 base short and J 8 bases short, with 11 bases between. The CDR3 covers 13 residues. Germline assignment: CDR1 LGHNA and CDR2 YSLEER.

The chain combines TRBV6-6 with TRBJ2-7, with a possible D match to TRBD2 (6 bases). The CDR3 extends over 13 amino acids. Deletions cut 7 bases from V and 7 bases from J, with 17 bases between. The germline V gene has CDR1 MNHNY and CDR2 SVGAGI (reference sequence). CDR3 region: CASTGESFGEQYF. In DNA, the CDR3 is TGTGCCAGCACGGGAGAATCATTCGGGGAGCAGTACTTC.

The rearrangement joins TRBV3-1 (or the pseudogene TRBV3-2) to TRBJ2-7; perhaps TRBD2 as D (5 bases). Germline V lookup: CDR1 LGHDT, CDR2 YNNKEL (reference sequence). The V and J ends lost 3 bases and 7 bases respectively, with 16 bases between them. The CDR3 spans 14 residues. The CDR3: CASSQASSPGEQYF. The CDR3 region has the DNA TGTGCCAGCAGCCAGGCGTCGAGTCCGGGGGAGCAGTACTTC.

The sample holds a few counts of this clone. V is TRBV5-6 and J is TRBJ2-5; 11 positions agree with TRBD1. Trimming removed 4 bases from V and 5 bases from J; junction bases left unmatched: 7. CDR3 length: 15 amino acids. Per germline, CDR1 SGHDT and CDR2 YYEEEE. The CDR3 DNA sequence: TGTGCCAGCAGCGTGGACAGGGGGCTGGGGGAGACCCAGTACTTC. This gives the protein CASSVDRGLGETQYF.

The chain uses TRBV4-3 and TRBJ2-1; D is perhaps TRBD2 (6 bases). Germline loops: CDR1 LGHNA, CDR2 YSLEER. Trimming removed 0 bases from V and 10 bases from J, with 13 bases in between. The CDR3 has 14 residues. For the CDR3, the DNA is TGCGCCAGCAGCCAAGACCCCACTAGCCGGGAGCAGTTCTTC. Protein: CASSQDPTSREQFF.

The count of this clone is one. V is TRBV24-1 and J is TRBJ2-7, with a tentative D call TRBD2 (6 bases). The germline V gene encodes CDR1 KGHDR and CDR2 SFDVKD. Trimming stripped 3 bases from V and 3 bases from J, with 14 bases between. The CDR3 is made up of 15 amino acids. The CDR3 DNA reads TGTGCCACCAGTGATGGGCGCGGCGGGGACTACGAGCAGTACTTC. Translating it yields CATSDGRGGDYEQYF.

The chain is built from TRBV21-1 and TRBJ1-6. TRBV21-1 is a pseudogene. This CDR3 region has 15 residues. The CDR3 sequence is CAAPDPRGYNSPLHF. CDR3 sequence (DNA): TGTGCCGCCCCCGACCCCCGGGGGTATAATTCACCCCTCCACTTT.

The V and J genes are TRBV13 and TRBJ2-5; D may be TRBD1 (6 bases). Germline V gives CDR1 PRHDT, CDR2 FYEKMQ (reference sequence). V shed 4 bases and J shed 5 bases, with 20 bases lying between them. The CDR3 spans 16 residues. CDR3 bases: TGTGCCAGCAGCTCCAGATCGGGACACCAGAGGGAGACCCAGTACTTC. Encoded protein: CASSSRSGHQRETQYF.

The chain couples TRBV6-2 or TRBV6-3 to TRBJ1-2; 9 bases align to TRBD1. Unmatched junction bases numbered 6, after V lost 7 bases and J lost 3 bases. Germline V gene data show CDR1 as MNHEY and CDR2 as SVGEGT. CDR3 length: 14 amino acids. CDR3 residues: CASNPTGGYYGYTF. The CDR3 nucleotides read TGTGCCAGCAACCCGACAGGGGGATACTATGGCTACACCTTC.

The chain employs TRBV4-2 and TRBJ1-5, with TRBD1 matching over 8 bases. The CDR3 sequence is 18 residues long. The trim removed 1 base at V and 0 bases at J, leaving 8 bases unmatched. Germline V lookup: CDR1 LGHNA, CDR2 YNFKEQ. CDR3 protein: CASSQGTGPFYSNQPQHF. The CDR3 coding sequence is TGTGCCAGCAGCCAAGGGACAGGGCCGTTCTATAGCAATCAGCCCCAGCATTTT.

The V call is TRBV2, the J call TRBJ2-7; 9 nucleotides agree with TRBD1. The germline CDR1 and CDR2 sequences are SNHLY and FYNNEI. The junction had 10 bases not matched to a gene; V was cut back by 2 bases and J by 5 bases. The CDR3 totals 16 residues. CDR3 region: CASSEWVGTGIHEQYF. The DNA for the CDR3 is TGTGCCAGCAGTGAATGGGTGGGGACAGGGATCCACGAGCAGTACTTC.

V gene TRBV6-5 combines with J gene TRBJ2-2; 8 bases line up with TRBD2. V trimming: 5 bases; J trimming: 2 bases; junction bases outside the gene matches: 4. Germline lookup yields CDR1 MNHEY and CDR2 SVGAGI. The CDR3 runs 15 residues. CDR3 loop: CASSRGGTNTGELFF. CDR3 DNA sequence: TGTGCCAGCAGTCGGGGGGGCACAAACACCGGGGAGCTGTTTTTT.

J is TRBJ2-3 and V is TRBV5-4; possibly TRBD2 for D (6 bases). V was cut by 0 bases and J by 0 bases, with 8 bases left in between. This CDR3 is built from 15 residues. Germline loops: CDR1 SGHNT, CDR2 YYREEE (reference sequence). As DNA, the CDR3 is TGTGCCAGCAGCTTGGGCGGGATGAGCACAGATACGCAGTATTTT. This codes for CASSLGGMSTDTQYF. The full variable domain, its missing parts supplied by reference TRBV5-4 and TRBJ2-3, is ETGVTQSPTHLIKTRGQQVTLRCSSQSGHNTVSWYQQALGQGPQFIFQYYREEENGRGNFPPRFSGLQFPNYSSELNVNALELDDSALYLCASSLGGMSTDTQYFGPGTRLTVL.

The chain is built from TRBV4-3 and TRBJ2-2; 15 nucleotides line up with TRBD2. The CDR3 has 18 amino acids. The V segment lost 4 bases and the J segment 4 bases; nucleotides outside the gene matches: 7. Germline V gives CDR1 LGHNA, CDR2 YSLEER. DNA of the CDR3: TGCGCCAGCAGCCCCTGGACTAGCGGGGGGGCAATCACCGGGGAGCTGTTTTTT. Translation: CASSPWTSGGAITGELFF.

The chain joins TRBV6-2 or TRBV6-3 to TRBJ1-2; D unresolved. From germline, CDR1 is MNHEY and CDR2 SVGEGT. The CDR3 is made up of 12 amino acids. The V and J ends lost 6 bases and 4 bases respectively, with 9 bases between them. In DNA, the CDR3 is TGTGCCAGCAGCCCAGACACCTATGGCTACACCTTC. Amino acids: CASSPDTYGYTF.

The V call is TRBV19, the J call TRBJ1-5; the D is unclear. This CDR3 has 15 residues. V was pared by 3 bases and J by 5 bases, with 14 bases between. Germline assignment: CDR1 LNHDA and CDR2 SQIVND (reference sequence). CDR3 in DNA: TGTGCCAGTAGTATTGGGAGGGTTGAATATCAGCCCCAGCATTTT. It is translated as CASSIGRVEYQPQHF.

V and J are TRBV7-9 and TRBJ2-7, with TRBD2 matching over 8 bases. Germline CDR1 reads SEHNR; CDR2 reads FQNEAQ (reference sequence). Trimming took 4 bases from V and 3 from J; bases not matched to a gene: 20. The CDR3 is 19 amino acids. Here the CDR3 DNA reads TGTGCCAGCAGCTCCCGCTCGGTAAGCGGGGGCCTCCTGTACTACGAGCAGTACTTC. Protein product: CASSSRSVSGGLLYYEQYF.

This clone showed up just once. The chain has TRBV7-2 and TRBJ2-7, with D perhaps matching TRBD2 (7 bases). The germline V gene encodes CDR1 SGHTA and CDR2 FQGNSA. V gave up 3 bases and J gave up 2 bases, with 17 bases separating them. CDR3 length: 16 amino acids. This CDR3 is CASSLVPKGGTYEQYF. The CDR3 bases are TGTGCCAGCAGCTTGGTCCCCAAGGGGGGGACCTACGAGCAGTACTTC.

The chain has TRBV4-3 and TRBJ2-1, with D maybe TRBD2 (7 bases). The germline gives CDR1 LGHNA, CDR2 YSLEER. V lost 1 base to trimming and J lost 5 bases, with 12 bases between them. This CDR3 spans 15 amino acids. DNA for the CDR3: TGCGCCAGCAGCCAAGGCGGGGGCCAAAACAATGAGCAGTTCTTC. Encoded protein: CASSQGGGQNNEQFF.

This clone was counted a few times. The CDR3 is CASLETGYGYTF. In DNA, the CDR3 is TGCGCCAGCCTCGAAACGGGCTATGGCTACACCTTC. The chain is built from TRBV10-1 and TRBJ1-2, with D uncertain. Germline loops: CDR1 WNHNN, CDR2 SYGVQD (reference sequence). Trimming took off 8 bases at V and 4 bases at J, with 11 bases between the two ends. The CDR3 length is 12 residues.

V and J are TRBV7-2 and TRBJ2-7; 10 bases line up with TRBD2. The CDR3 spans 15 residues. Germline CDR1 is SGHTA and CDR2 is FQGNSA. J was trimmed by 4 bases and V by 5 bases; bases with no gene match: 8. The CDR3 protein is CASSPRAGGKYEQYF. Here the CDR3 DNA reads TGTGCCAGCAGCCCCCGAGCGGGGGGGAAGTACGAGCAGTACTTC.

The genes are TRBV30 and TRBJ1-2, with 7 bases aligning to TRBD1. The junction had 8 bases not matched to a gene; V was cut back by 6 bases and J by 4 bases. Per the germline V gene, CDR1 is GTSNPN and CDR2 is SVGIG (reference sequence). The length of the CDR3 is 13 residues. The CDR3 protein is CACTPDRAYGYTF. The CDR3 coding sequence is TGTGCCTGTACGCCAGACAGGGCCTATGGCTACACCTTC. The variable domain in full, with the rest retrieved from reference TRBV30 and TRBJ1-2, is SQTIHQWPATLVQPVGSPLSLECTVEGTSNPNLYWYRQAAGRGLQLLFYSVGIGQISSEVPQNLSASRPQDRQFILSSKKLLLSDSGFYLCACTPDRAYGYTFGSGTRLTVV.

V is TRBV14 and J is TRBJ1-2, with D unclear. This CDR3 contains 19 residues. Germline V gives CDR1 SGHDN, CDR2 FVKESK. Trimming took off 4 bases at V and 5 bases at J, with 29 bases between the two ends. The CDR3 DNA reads TGTGCCAGCAGCCTACTCGGTGGGCAGTTGGGTTATTATAGGTATGGCTACACCTTC. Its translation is CASSLLGGQLGYYRYGYTF.

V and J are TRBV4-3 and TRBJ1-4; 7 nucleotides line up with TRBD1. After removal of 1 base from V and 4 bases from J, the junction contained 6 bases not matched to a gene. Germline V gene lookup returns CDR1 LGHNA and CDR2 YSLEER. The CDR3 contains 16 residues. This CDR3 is CASSQGEGAFNEKLFF. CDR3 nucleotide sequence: TGCGCCAGCAGCCAAGGAGAGGGGGCCTTTAATGAAAAACTGTTTTTT.

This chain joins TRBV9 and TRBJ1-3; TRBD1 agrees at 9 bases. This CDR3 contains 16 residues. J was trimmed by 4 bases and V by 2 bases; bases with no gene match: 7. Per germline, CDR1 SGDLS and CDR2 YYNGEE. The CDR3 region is CASSVGWTGEGNTIYF. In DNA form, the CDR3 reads TGTGCCAGCAGCGTCGGATGGACAGGGGAAGGAAACACCATATATTTT.

The DNA for the CDR3 is TGTGCCAGCAGCCAGGCGGACAGGGGAAGAACCGGGGAGCTGTTTTTT. Protein: CASSQADRGRTGELFF. V gene TRBV4-2 combines with J gene TRBJ2-2; 9 bases agree with TRBD1. The trim removed 3 bases at V and 5 bases at J, leaving 7 bases unmatched. The CDR3 is 16 residues long. Germline V CDR1 and CDR2: LGHNA, YNFKEQ.

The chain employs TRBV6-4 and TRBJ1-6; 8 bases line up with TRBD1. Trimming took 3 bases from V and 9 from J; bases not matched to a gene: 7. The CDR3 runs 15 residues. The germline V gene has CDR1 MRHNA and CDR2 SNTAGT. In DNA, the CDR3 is TGTGCCAGCAGTGAAGAGGCAGGGGGCATTTCACCCCTCCACTTT. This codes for CASSEEAGGISPLHF.